This T cell receptor beta chain was obtained from a study of vaccination and CD4 T cells after COVID-19 (dated by TCRdb to 2021 to 2024). Regarding the study in general: Convalescent patients had a positive SARS-CoV-2 result on nasal swab PCR, and of these patients, some 10 had mild disease and one had severe disease. In the convalescent cohort there were six males and four females, among whom were two Hispanic individuals, seven Caucasians, two Asians and one multiracial person. Two doses of either the Pfizer-BioNTech BNT162b2 vaccine (n=8) or the Moderna mRNA-1273 vaccine (n=2) were administered to participants. Post-COVID blood samples from convalescent patients were collected a median of about 110 days after diagnosis, with a range of roughly 30 to 170 days. The time from the second vaccine dose to post-vaccine blood sampling had a median of 72 days and ranged from roughly 12 to 241 days. Overlapping spike peptide pools from SARS-CoV-2 and from the common cold coronaviruses HCoV-NL63, HCoV-OC43 and HCoV-229E were used as culture stimuli. Control cultures used a CEFX viral epitope pool as positive control, an HIV-1 Nef peptide pool as negative control, or no peptide. In around 10 COVID-19 convalescent patients and a few infection-naive healthy vaccine recipients, researchers compared the spike-specific CD4+ TCR repertoire from before mRNA vaccination with the repertoire from after. What the study reported, not specific to this receptor: In convalescent patients, a median around 84% of post-vaccine SARS-CoV-2-reactive clones were detected only after vaccination, and vaccine-specific priming was suggested by this finding. Only a relatively small number of convalescent patients were included in the study, and early timepoints following natural infection were not analyzed. In convalescent patients, nearly all vaccine-specific clones (304 of 307) were found to be mono-reactive for SARS-CoV-2 spike rather than cross-reactive with common cold coronaviruses. The median count of SARS-CoV-2-reactive clonotypes went up from 20 to 25 after infection to roughly 38 after vaccination, although the change was not significant.

Regarding this clonotype: The specificity of this receptor is unknown. Base qualities are not at hand, and no much larger clone is one base apart.

Library preparation was by PCR. TCR sequencing of DNA from cultured CD4+ T cells used the Oncomine TCR Beta short-read assay at the Johns Hopkins FTIC core. Genomic DNA was extracted from the cultured CD4+ T cells with the QIAamp micro DNA kit. The Oncomine TCR Beta libraries from cultured CD4+ T cells were pooled using unique dual indexes and then sequenced on an Illumina iSeq 100. Processing in the source paper ran as follows. Non-productive sequences were filtered out, and CDR3s that did not start with C, did not end with F or W, or were shorter than 7 amino acids were discarded. Antigen-specific clonotypes were identified with the MANAFEST web application by comparing peptide-stimulated wells with reference and other culture wells. For a clone to be called positive, the clone needed an FDR below 0.05, an odds ratio above 5, and a productive frequency above 0.1% in at least two of three replicate wells. A clonotype was classed as cross-reactive if the clonotype showed significant expansion both in SARS-CoV-2 spike wells and in at least one common cold coronavirus spike condition. Levenshtein distances (stringdist) and unrooted phylogenetic trees (ape) in R version 3.6.1 were used to assess CDR3 homology. TCRdb's own reprocessing of the public reads used fastp at Q25 and MiXCR and kept productive beta chains. Each record represents a unique CDR3 protein, reported with the most common genes and DNA among its rows. These V and J calls derive from TCRdb rather than the authors' analysis. The sample has tens of thousands of distinct CDR3 sequences on record, over 40% of them singletons. The ten most abundant clones make up roughly 4.8% of the sample.

According to the germline V gene, CDR1 reads SNHLY and CDR2 reads FYNNEI. The CDR3 runs 15 amino acids, cysteine and phenylalanine included. Only the CDR3 DNA is retained, 45 bases long and in frame from the first base. V has 4 bases trimmed and J has 3 bases trimmed; junction bases matching no gene number 6. The meaning of the sample's treatment or condition label: roughly 10-day PBMC culture with coronavirus spike peptide pools or control peptides (ViraFEST assay). The study used the ViraFEST assay, which expanded antigen-specific T cells with peptide pools and then identified expanded clonotypes by TCR sequencing. The convalescent patients' positive SARS-CoV-2 PCR tests were from March to December 2020, which was before the Alpha, Beta and Delta variants emerged in the United States. Each well held roughly 2 million PBMCs cultured in IMDM containing about 5% human AB serum and around 9.2 IU/ml IL-2, with about 9.1 ug/ml peptide pools added. Half of the culture medium was replaced with fresh IL-2-containing medium on days 3 and 7. CD4+ T cells were isolated after roughly 10 days of culture through negative selection using the EasySep CD4+ T cell isolation kit. Ficoll-Paque Plus gradient centrifugation was used to isolate PBMCs from whole blood, and the isolated PBMCs were then either used fresh or cryopreserved at -140C. Each culture condition was generally run in triplicate wells.

The sequence came from a human donor who had recovered from COVID-19. The sequencing input was CD4+ T cells from blood, cultured in vitro. The chain is assembled from TRBV2 and TRBJ2-7; TRBD1 agrees with 10 junctional bases. The CDR3 protein: CASSVGDRGVYEQYF. The nucleotides read TGTGCCAGCAGTGTTGGGGACAGGGGAGTCTACGAGCAGTACTTC.